What follows are 4 T cell receptor beta chains derived from one specimen sequenced in a study of beta chain features in type 1 diabetes. Of the isolated RNA, all was reverse transcribed, and so the sequenced material was expressed TCRB transcripts. The assay was immunoSEQ multiplex PCR, and TCRdb's table has in-frame clones only and misses some. The sample carries under 300,000 clones, 7% to 9% recorded once. Input material: central memory CD4+ T cells from blood. The receptors stem from a woman younger than 35 in good health.

This clone has more than one count but fewer than ten. This sequence joins TRBV25-1 and TRBJ1-5; D is uncertain. The ends were cut back, 0 bases at V and 10 bases at J, with 10 bases in the middle. CDR1 is MGHDK and CDR2 is SYGVNS in the germline V gene. The CDR3 has 13 amino acids. The chain's CDR3 is CASSEYIRGPQHF. The CDR3 DNA follows: TGTGCCAGCAGTGAATATATTCGTGGCCCCCAGCATTTT.

The CDR3 DNA sequence: TGTGCCAGCAGCCAAGATCTCCGGGGGAGGGTCCACAATGAGCAGTTCTTC. It specifies CASSQDLRGRVHNEQFF. This sequence joins TRBV4-2 and TRBJ2-1, with 7 positions matching TRBD2. Germline V gene lookup returns CDR1 LGHNA and CDR2 YNFKEQ. The CDR3 covers 17 residues. V lost 0 bases to trimming and J lost 5 bases; unmatched junction nucleotides: 10.

V and J are TRBV7-2 and TRBJ2-7, with 7 bases aligning to TRBD1. The CDR3 covers 14 residues. CDR1 SGHTA and CDR2 FQGNSA come from the germline V gene. The ends lost 5 bases at V and 3 bases at J; junction bases unmatched: 7. Here the CDR3 reads CASSRTGVDYEQYF. The CDR3 nucleotides are TGTGCCAGCAGCCGCACAGGGGTAGACTACGAGCAGTACTTC.

This clone was seen a handful of times. The chain is built from TRBV28 and TRBJ2-5; D is possibly TRBD2 (5 bases). With 8 bases removed from V and 0 bases from J, the gap between germline ends came to 10 bases. The germline gives CDR1 MDHEN, CDR2 SYDVKM. The CDR3 loop spans 13 amino acids. The CDR3 bases are TGTGCCAGCTACCCCGGGAACCAAGAGACCCAGTACTTC. Its protein product is CASYPGNQETQYF. Full variable domain (missing parts from reference TRBV28 and TRBJ2-5): DVKVTQSSRYLVKRTGEKVFLECVQDMDHENMFWYRQDPGLGLRLIYFSYDVKMKEKGDIPEGYSVSREKKERFSLILESASTNQTSMYLCASYPGNQETQYFGPGTRLLVL.